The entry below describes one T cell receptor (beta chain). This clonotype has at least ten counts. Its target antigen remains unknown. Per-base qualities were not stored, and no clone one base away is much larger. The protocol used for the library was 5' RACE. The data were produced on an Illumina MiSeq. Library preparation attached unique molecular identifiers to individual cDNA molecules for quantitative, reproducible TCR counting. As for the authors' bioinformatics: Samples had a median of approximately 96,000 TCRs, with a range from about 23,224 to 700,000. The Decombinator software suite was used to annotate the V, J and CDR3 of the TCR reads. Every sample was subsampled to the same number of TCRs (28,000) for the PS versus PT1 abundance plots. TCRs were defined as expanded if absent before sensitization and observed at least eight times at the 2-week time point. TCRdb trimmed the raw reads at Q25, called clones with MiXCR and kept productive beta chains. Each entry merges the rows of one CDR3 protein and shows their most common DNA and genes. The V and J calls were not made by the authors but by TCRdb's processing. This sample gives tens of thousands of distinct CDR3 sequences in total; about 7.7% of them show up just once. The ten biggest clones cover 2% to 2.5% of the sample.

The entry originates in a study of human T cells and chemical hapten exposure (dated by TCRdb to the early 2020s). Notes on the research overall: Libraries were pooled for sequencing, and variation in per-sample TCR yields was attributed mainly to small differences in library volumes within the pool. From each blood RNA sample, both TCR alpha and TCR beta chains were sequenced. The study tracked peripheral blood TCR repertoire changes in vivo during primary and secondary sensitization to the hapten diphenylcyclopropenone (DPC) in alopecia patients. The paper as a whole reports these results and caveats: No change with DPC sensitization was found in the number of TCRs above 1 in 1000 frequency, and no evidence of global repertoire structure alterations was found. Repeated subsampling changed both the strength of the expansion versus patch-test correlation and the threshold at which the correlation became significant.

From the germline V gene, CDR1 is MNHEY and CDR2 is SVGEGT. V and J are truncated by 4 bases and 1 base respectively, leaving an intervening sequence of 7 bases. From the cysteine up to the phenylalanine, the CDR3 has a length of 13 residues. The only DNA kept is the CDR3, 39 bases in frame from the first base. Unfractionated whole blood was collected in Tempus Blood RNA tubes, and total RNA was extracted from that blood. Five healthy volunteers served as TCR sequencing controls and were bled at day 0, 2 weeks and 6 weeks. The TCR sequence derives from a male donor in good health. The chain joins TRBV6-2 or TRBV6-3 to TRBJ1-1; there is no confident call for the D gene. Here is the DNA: TGTGCCAGCAGTTCGGCAGAGAACACTGAAGCTTTCTTT. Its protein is CASSSAENTEAFF.